This TCR beta chain derives from a study of T cell changes during pregnancy in multiple sclerosis. This clone was seen only a few times. The table came from immunoSEQ multiplex PCR; TCRdb's copy has only in-frame clones and leaves some out. Of just under 40,000 clones in the sample, 90% were seen once. Germline loops: CDR1 MNHEY, CDR2 SMNVEV (reference sequence). The ends were cut back, 6 bases at V and 3 bases at J, with 11 bases in the middle. This CDR3 spans 13 amino acids. The sample here was CD4+ T cells from peripheral blood mononuclear cells, taken in the first trimester of pregnancy. The chain joins TRBV27 to TRBJ1-1, with D perhaps TRBD1 (6 bases). This TCR was sampled from a female donor in good health, enrolled as a control in a pregnancy study. CDR3 nucleotide sequence: TGTGCCAGCAGGGGACAAGGGTACACTGAAGCTTTCTTT. It codes for CASRGQGYTEAFF.